This T cell receptor (beta chain) was documented in a study of blood T cells in healthy people across ages. As for the study in general: Template switching picked up about one barcoded beta molecule for each two T cells.

Deletions cut 6 bases from V and 2 bases from J, with 13 bases between. This CDR3 region has 13 residues. The germline gives CDR1 DFQATT, CDR2 SNEGSKA (reference sequence). This clonotype was seen only a few times. Antigen: not known. A J-beta primer mix and a sample-barcoded 5' primer were used in a second PCR of roughly 7 to 12 cycles. Every cDNA molecule bore a tag from a template-switch adaptor containing 12 random nucleotides. TCRdb called the 5' RACE reads again in MiXCR, with one record for every CDR3 protein. The sample holds 1.8 million or so distinct CDR3 sequences, approximately 40% seen once. General study findings and limits: A strong correlation was seen between TCR beta diversity and naive T cell percentage.

This TCR was recovered from a human donor in good health. The chain couples TRBV20-1 to TRBJ1-2, with D maybe TRBD1 (6 bases). The sample taken for sequencing was blood. The CDR3 DNA is TGCAGTGCCATAGGACAGACCAACTATGGCTACACCTTC. Its translation: CSAIGQTNYGYTF.